This TCR beta chain emerged from a study of blood T cell repertoires in COVID-19. Overall study: Both acute and convalescent COVID-19 samples were obtained from the United States, Italy and Spain. T cells, B-cell-depleted T cells, or PBMCs provided the cDNA or gDNA that served as material.

As processed by the authors: Using reference gene primer amplification, nucleated cell counts were estimated. TCRdb's copy holds only in-frame clones and misses some; the assay was immunoSEQ multiplex PCR. The V and J calls and clone size come from that table; D and trimming were worked out from the DNA. The table shows 200,000 to 250,000 clones, with around 83% occurring only once. Deletions cut 7 bases from V and 4 bases from J, with 16 bases between. Germline CDR1 reads LNHDA; CDR2 reads SQIVND (reference sequence). The CDR3 has 14 amino acids. This sequence was found in a man aged 25 to 40 who had recovered from COVID-19. The sample was peripheral blood. The chain joins TRBV19 to TRBJ1-1; D not certain. This CDR3 reads CASKLAERSTEAFF. In nucleotides, the CDR3 is TGTGCCAGTAAACTGGCCGAGCGGAGCACTGAAGCTTTCTTT.